Listed below are T cell receptor beta chains from one sample, sequenced in a study of blood T cell repertoires in COVID-19. Profiling relied on immunoSEQ multiplex PCR, and the TCRdb table lists in-frame clones only, not all of them. The table has 200,000 to 300,000 clones, around 80% seen once. Sequenced: peripheral blood. The receptor set was obtained from a man aged 35-49 years who had recovered from COVID-19. The CDR3 runs from the conserved cysteine through the conserved F or W. Fields, in order: J gene, D gene, V gene, clone size, CDR3 DNA, CDR3 protein. D genes are given only for firm matches. Not all rows give a size; the values are once, few, many and, for expanded clones, a class.

TRBJ2-7 NA TRBV5-4 many TGTGCCAGCAGCAACCCTGATTTAAGAATTAGCTCCTACGAGCAGTACTTC CASSNPDLRISSYEQYF
TRBJ2-1 TRBD1 TRBV27 NA TGTGCCAGCAAACAGGGGGGCACATGGGTATATGAGCAGTTCTTC CASKQGGTWVYEQFF
TRBJ2-7 NA TRBV5-6 once TGTGCCAGCAGCCCCCTTGTGGGGGGTGACACCTACGAGCAGTACTTC CASSPLVGGDTYEQYF
TRBJ1-2 TRBD1 TRBV5-1 NA TGCGCCAGCAGCTCCGGGACAGGGGGACACTATGGCTACACCTTC CASSSGTGGHYGYTF
TRBJ2-7 NA TRBV5-1 NA TGCGCCAGCAGCTTGGCCCCCTCGGAGCTTACCTACGAGCAGTACTTC CASSLAPSELTYEQYF
TRBJ1-4 TRBD1 TRBV9 NA TGTGCCAGCAGCGGGGGACAGGACTTCTCTAATGAAAAACTGTTTTTT CASSGGQDFSNEKLFF
TRBJ2-7 NA TRBV6-1 NA TGTGCCAGCAGTGAACAGGCGTTATACGAGCAGTACTTC CASSEQALYEQYF
TRBJ2-7 NA TRBV10-3 NA TGTGCCATCAGGCCGGGGTCAGACTACGAGCAGTACTTC CAIRPGSDYEQYF
TRBJ2-7 TRBD2 TRBV25-1 NA TGTGCCAGCAGTGAAGGGGGCGGGGGACTAGGCCCATCATCCGAGCAGTACTTC CASSEGGGGLGPSSEQYF
TRBJ2-7 NA TRBV7-2 once TGTGCCAGCAGCTTAGTTCGGACTCCTCCCTACGAGCAGTACTTC CASSLVRTPPYEQYF
TRBJ1-1 TRBD1 TRBV6-4 once TGTGCCAGCAGTGACGAGGCAGGGGGCGAAGCTTTCTTT CASSDEAGGEAFF
TRBJ1-5 TRBD1 TRBV18 NA TGTGCCAGCTCACCCACAGGGGGCGCAGGAAAGCCCCAGCATTTT CASSPTGGAGKPQHF
TRBJ2-7 NA TRBV5-1 NA TGCGCCAGCAGCCCTAGGACAGTGGAGCCCGTACGCGAGCAGTACTTC CASSPRTVEPVREQYF
TRBJ2-1 NA TRBV7-2 NA TGTGCCAGCAGCTCGTACTACAATGAGCAGTTCTTC CASSSYYNEQFF
TRBJ2-1 NA TRBV18 few TGTGCCAGCTCCCTTGCCCAGGGGAGTTACGAGCAGTTCTTC CASSLAQGSYEQFF
TRBJ1-2 NA TRBV18 NA TGTGCCAGCTCACCAGGAGTGGCGTATGGCTACACCTTC CASSPGVAYGYTF
TRBJ1-2 TRBD1 TRBV4-3 NA TGCGCCAGCAGCCAAGGGGCCGGGACAGGGGGCTATGGCTACACCTTC CASSQGAGTGGYGYTF
TRBJ2-1 TRBD2 TRBV7-8 NA TGTGCCAGCAGCTTAGGGACTAGCGTTAGCTCCTACAATGAGCAGTTCTTC CASSLGTSVSSYNEQFF
TRBJ2-2 TRBD2 TRBV19 few TGTGCCAGTAGGCCTAGCGGGGGGGCCTGGAACACCGGGGAGCTGTTTTTT CASRPSGGAWNTGELFF
TRBJ2-3 NA TRBV11-3 NA TGTGCCAGCAGCCCTAGGTGGAGGCTAAGGCAGAGCTACACAGATACGCAGTATTTT CASSPRWRLRQSYTDTQYF
TRBJ2-5 TRBD2 TRBV7-2 NA TGTGCCAGCAGCTTAGTTGCGGGGGAAGAGACCCAGTACTTC CASSLVAGEETQYF
TRBJ2-1 TRBD1 TRBV2 NA TGTGCCAGCAGTCCCGGGACAGGGGGCTCGGGCAATGAGCAGTTCTTC CASSPGTGGSGNEQFF
TRBJ1-1 TRBD1 TRBV5-1 NA TGCGCCAGCAGCGGCCGGGACAGGGGTGCTGAAGCTTTCTTT CASSGRDRGAEAFF
TRBJ1-1 NA TRBV12-5 NA TGTGCTAGTGGTAGGGGGTCGGGGGGCGTCAGTACCACTGAAGCTTTCTTT CASGRGSGGVSTTEAFF
TRBJ2-5 NA TRBV11-2 NA TGTGCCAGCAGCATATCGGTGACCCAGTACTTC CASSISVTQYF
TRBJ2-7 TRBD1 TRBV29-1 NA TGCAGCGTCGGAGGACAGGGCTACGAGCAGTACTTC CSVGGQGYEQYF
TRBJ2-7 NA TRBV7-6 NA TGTGCCAGCAGCCCCACCGGAGGGAAGCTAGGCGAGCAGTACTTC CASSPTGGKLGEQYF
TRBJ2-5 TRBD1 TRBV6-6 NA TGTGCCAGCAGCCACAGGGGGCAAGAGACCCAGTACTTC CASSHRGQETQYF
TRBJ2-2 NA TRBV2 NA TGTGCCAGCAGACGGACCGGGGAGCTGTTTTTT CASRRTGELFF
TRBJ1-2 NA TRBV6-2/TRBV6-3 NA TGTGCCAGCAGTGACGGCGAGGGAGCCTATGGCTACACCTTC CASSDGEGAYGYTF
TRBJ2-2 NA TRBV13 NA TGTGCCAGCAGCCCCACCTACAGGGACAAACCGAACACCGGGGAGCTGTTTTTT CASSPTYRDKPNTGELFF
TRBJ2-1 TRBD2 TRBV29-1 NA TGCAGCGTTAAGACTAGCGGGGGGATTACAGGTGAGCAGTTCTTC CSVKTSGGITGEQFF
TRBJ2-7 TRBD1 TRBV6-5 NA TGTGCCAGCAGCTACAGAGCCGGGACAGGGGGCCCCGAGCAGTACTTC CASSYRAGTGGPEQYF
TRBJ2-5 TRBD2 TRBV6-1 NA TGTGCCAGCAGTCACCGGACTAGTCGGGAGACCCAGTACTTC CASSHRTSRETQYF
TRBJ2-2 NA TRBV5-1 NA TGCGCCAGCAGCCCAAGACAGGACGTCGGGGAGCTGTTTTTT CASSPRQDVGELFF
TRBJ2-4 NA TRBV2 NA TGTGCCAGCAACCTGACACCAGCCAAAAACATTCAGTACTTC CASNLTPAKNIQYF
TRBJ2-1 NA TRBV11-3 NA TGTGCCAGCAGCTTATCTGGGGGGGGCGCCTACAATGAGCAGTTCTTC CASSLSGGGAYNEQFF